This TCR beta chain was captured in a study of shared clonotypes between healthy human individuals. To note about this clone: Its antigen is not known.

The data were produced by immunoSEQ multiplex PCR, yet TCRdb's version contains in-frame clones alone and is incomplete. The data hold around 2.1 million clones, with under 95% observed a single time. The CDR3 is made up of 18 amino acids. Unmatched junction bases numbered 13, after V lost 1 base and J lost 5 bases. Per the germline V gene, CDR1 is LGHNA and CDR2 is YSLEER. Naive CD8 cells comprised CD45RO-negative, CCR7-positively selected cells, excluding terminally differentiated effector memory CD45RA+ cells. Study conclusions and caveats: Donor scarcity curtailed the genetic and exposure-history diversity represented herein. Among the subsets, naive ones generally showed larger estimated richness than memory ones.

The chain has TRBV4-3 and TRBJ2-1; 8 bases are a match to TRBD1. The TCR was taken from a man younger than 30 in good health. Some clones in this sample may be carry-over from other donors' samples. Input material: naive CD8+ T cells from PBMCs. The CDR3, as DNA: TGCGCCAGCAGCCAAGTGTATCGAGGACAGGGTGTCCACAATGAGCAGTTCTTC. As protein: CASSQVYRGQGVHNEQFF.